These 7 T cell receptor beta chains were all obtained from the same sample, sequenced in a study of cytomegalovirus exposure and HLA in healthy donors. The PCR was carried out with 60 Vbeta primers and 13 Jbeta primers. Sequenced by immunoSEQ multiplex PCR; TCRdb stores in-frame clones only, minus some. Among over 130,000 clones listed, around 82% were seen once. Sequencing was carried out using PBMCs. These receptor sequences come from a woman aged 40 to 49 in good health and CMV-seropositive.

The chain employs TRBV2 and TRBJ2-3; 7 bases are shared with TRBD1. CDR1 and CDR2 (germline): SNHLY, FYNNEI. V lost 7 bases to trimming and J lost 4 bases; unmatched junction nucleotides: 5. This CDR3 contains 13 residues. Here the CDR3 DNA reads TGTGCCAGCATCAAAACAGGGGCAGATACGCAGTATTTT. It codes for CASIKTGADTQYF. Full variable domain (outside the CDR3, taken from reference TRBV2 and TRBJ2-3): EPEVTQTPSHQVTQMGQEVILRCVPISNHLYFYWYRQILGQKVEFLVSFYNNEISEKSEIFDDQFSVERPDGSNFTLKIRSTKLEDSAMYFCASIKTGADTQYFGPGTRLTVL.

The chain recombines TRBV27 with TRBJ2-2; 8 nucleotides match TRBD2. The CDR3 consists of 15 residues. Germline CDR1 and CDR2: MNHEY and SMNVEV (reference sequence). The junction had 4 bases not matched to a gene; V was cut back by 2 bases and J by 5 bases. CDR3 sequence reads: CASSLTGGLTGELFF. Written as DNA, the CDR3 is TGTGCCAGCAGTTTAACGGGAGGGCTAACCGGGGAGCTGTTTTTT.

The V and J genes are TRBV5-1 and TRBJ2-3; 11 bases agree with TRBD2. The CDR3 consists of 16 residues. CDR1 and CDR2 from the germline V gene are SGHRS and YFSETQ. V gave up 1 base and J gave up 4 bases; unmatched junction bases: 5. CDR3 in DNA: TGCGCCAGCAGCTTGAAGGCTAGCGGGAGGTCAGATACGCAGTATTTT. The encoded protein is CASSLKASGRSDTQYF.

The chain joins TRBV19 to TRBJ2-3; 12 bases align to TRBD2. In germline, CDR1 is LNHDA, CDR2 SQIVND (reference sequence). Germline trimming cut 3 bases from V and 6 bases from J; bases unmatched to any gene: 7. The CDR3 is made up of 16 amino acids. For the CDR3, the DNA is TGTGCCAGTAGTATGACGACTAGCGGGAGCGGGGATACGCAGTATTTT. The encoded protein is CASSMTTSGSGDTQYF. The variable domain in full, completed from reference TRBV19 and TRBJ2-3, reads DGGITQSPKYLFRKEGQNVTLSCEQNLNHDAMYWYRQDPGQGLRLIYYSQIVNDFQKGDIAEGYSVSREKKESFPLTVTSAQKNPTAFYLCASSMTTSGSGDTQYFGPGTRLTVL.

V and J are TRBV23-1 and TRBJ2-5; D unresolved. TRBV23-1 qualifies as an ORF whose function is uncertain. The CDR3 has 13 amino acids. V was pared by 4 bases and J by 2 bases, with 8 bases between. The CDR3 here is CASSPREQETQYF. Written as DNA, the CDR3 is TGCGCCAGCAGTCCCCGCGAACAAGAGACCCAGTACTTC.

This CDR3 is CASRPSDRTNQPQHF. The CDR3 DNA reads TGTGCCAGCAGACCGTCCGACAGGACAAATCAGCCCCAGCATTTT. The rearrangement joins TRBV6-5 to TRBJ1-5, with D possibly matching TRBD1 (6 bases). With 6 bases removed from V and 4 bases from J, the gap between germline ends came to 16 bases. Germline loops: CDR1 MNHEY, CDR2 SVGAGI. The CDR3 has 15 residues.

This chain connects TRBV5-6 to TRBJ2-5; 8 bases map to TRBD1. Germline CDR1 and CDR2: SGHDT and YYEEEE. The CDR3 has 14 amino acids. V lost 1 base, J lost 4 bases, and 3 bases stayed unmatched. CDR3 residues: CASSLLQGGETQYF. CDR3 coding DNA: TGTGCCAGCAGCTTGTTACAGGGGGGAGAGACCCAGTACTTC.